A single sample is the source of the 2 T cell receptor beta chains below, sequenced in a study of cytomegalovirus exposure and HLA in healthy donors. The PCR used 60 Vbeta and 13 Jbeta primers. Sequenced by immunoSEQ multiplex PCR; TCRdb stores in-frame clones only, minus some. The sample holds 130,000 or so clones; about 70% are singletons and the top ten take approximately 2.5%. The sample comprised PBMCs. These receptors originate from a woman between 40 and 50 years old in good health and CMV-seronegative.

This clone was counted between two and nine times. This chain uses TRBV6-1 with TRBJ1-1; TRBD1 matches 8 bases. With 3 bases clipped from V and 4 bases from J, the junction kept 10 bases outside the gene matches. The germline CDR1 and CDR2 sequences are MNHNS and SASEGT. There are 16 residues in the CDR3. The CDR3 reads CASSETGALGGTEAFF. The CDR3 coding sequence is TGTGCCAGCAGTGAGACAGGGGCTCTGGGGGGCACTGAAGCTTTCTTT.

This clone has only a few counts. The rearrangement uses TRBV18 and TRBJ1-1; perhaps TRBD1 as D (5 bases). Trimming stripped 5 bases from V and 4 bases from J, with 8 bases between. The CDR3 length is 12 residues. Germline V gene data show CDR1 as KGHSH and CDR2 as LQKENI. The chain's CDR3 is CASSAQGTEAFF. The CDR3 nucleotides read TGTGCCAGCTCAGCGCAGGGCACTGAAGCTTTCTTT. The whole variable domain, remainder taken from reference TRBV18 and TRBJ1-1, is NAGVMQNPRHLVRRRGQEARLRCSPMKGHSHVYWYRQLPEEGLKFMVYLQKENIIDESGMPKERFSAEFPKEGPSILRIQQVVRGDSAAYFCASSAQGTEAFFGQGTRLTVV.